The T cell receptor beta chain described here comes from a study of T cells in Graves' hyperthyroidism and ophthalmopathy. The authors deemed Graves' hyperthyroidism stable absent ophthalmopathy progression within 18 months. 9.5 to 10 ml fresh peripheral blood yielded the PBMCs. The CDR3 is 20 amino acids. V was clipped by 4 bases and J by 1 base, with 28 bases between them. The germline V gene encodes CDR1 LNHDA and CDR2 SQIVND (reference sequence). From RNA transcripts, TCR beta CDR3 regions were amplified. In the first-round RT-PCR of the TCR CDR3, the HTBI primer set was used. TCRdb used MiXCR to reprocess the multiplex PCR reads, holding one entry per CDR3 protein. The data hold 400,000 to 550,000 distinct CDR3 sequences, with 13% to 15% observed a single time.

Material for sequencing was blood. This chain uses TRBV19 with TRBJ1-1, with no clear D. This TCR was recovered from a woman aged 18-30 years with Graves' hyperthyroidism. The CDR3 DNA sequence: TGTGCCAGTAGTAAAGACGACTCCCAAGGAACGGGCAGGTGGAACACTGAAGCTTTCTTT. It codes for CASSKDDSQGTGRWNTEAFF. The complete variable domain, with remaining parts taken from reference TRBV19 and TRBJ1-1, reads DGGITQSPKYLFRKEGQNVTLSCEQNLNHDAMYWYRQDPGQGLRLIYYSQIVNDFQKGDIAEGYSVSREKKESFPLTVTSAQKNPTAFYLCASSKDDSQGTGRWNTEAFFGQGTRLTVV.